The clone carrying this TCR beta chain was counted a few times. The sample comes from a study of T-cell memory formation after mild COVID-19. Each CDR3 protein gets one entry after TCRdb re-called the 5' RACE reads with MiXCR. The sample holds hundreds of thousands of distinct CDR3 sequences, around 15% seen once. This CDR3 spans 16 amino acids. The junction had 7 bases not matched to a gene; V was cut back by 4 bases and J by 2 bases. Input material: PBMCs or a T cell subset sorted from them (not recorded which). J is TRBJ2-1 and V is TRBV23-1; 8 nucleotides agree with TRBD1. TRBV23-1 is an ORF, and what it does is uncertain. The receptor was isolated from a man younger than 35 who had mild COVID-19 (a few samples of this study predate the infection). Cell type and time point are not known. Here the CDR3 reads CASSLTGGIAYNEQFF. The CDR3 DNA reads TGCGCCAGCAGTCTTACAGGGGGGATCGCCTACAATGAGCAGTTCTTC.